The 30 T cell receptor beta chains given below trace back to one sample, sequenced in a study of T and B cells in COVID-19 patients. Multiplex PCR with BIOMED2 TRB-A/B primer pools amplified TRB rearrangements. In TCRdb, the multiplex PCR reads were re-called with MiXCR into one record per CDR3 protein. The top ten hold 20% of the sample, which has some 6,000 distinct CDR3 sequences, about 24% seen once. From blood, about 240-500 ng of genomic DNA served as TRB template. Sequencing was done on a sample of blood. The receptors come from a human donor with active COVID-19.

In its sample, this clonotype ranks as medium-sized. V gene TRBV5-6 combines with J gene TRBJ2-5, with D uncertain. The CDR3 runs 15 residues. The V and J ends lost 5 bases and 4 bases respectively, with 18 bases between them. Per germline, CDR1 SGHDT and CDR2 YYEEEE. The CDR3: CASSLRARSRETQYF. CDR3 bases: TGTGCCAGCAGTTTGAGAGCCCGATCGCGAGAGACCCAGTACTTC.

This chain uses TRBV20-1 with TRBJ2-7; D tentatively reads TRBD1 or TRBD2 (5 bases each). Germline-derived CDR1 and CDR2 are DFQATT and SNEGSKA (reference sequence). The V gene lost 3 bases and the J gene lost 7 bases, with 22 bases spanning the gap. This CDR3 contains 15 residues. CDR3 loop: CSARDSSPGAGEQYF. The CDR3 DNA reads TGCAGTGCTAGGGATAGTAGCCCCGGGGCCGGGGAGCAGTACTTC.

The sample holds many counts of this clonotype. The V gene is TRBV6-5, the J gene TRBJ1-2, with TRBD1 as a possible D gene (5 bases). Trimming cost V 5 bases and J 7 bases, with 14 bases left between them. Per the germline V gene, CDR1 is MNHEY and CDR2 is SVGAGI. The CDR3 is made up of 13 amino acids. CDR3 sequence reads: CASSPRDAFGYTF. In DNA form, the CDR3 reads TGTGCCAGCAGTCCCCGGGACGCCTTTGGCTACACCTTC.

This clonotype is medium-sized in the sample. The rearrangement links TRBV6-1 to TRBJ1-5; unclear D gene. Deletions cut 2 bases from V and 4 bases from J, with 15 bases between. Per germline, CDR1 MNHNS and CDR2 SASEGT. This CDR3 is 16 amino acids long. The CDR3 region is CASSESAGRMNQPQHF. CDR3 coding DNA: TGTGCCAGCAGTGAATCGGCCGGGAGAATGAATCAGCCCCAGCATTTT.

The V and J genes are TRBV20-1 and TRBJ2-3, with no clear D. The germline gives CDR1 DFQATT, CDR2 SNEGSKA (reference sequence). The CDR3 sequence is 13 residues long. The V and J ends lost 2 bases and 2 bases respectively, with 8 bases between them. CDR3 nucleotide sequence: TGCAGTGCTAGATCAGAGATCACAGATACGCAGTATTTT. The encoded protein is CSARSEITDTQYF.

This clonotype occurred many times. The CDR3 spells CASSSLGSSYNEQFF. Here the CDR3 DNA reads TGTGCCAGCAGTTCTCTAGGGAGCTCCTACAATGAGCAGTTCTTC. The J gene is TRBJ2-1, the V gene TRBV27; D may be TRBD2 (5 bases). The V and J ends lost 4 bases and 0 bases respectively, with 10 bases between them. CDR3 length: 15 amino acids. Germline CDR1 reads MNHEY; CDR2 reads SMNVEV (reference sequence).

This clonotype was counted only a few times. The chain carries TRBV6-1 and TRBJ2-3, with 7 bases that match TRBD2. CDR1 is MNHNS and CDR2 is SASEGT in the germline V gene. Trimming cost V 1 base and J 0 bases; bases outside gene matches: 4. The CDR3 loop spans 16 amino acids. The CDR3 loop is CASSEGGRGSTDTQYF. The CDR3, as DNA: TGTGCCAGCAGTGAAGGCGGGCGGGGGAGCACAGATACGCAGTATTTT.

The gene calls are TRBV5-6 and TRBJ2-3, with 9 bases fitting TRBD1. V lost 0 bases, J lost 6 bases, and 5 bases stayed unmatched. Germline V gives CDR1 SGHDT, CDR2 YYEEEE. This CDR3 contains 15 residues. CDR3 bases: TGTGCCAGCAGCTTGGGGGGGACAGGGTGGGATACGCAGTATTTT. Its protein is CASSLGGTGWDTQYF.

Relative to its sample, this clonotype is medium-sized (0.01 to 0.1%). The CDR3 region has the DNA TGTGCCAGCAGTCCCCGACAGGGGGCTGTGGGTGAGACCCAGTACTTC. Its protein product is CASSPRQGAVGETQYF. The chain has TRBV12-3 or TRBV12-4 and TRBJ2-5; 10 positions match TRBD1. V shed 5 bases and J 5 bases; nucleotides not matched to a gene: 11. This CDR3 has 16 amino acids.

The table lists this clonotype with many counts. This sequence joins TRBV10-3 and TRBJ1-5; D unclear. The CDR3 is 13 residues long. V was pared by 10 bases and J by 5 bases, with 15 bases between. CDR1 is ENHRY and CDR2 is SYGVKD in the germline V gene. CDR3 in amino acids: CATSGRTDQPQHF. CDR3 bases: TGTGCCACCTCAGGCAGGACCGATCAGCCCCAGCATTTT.

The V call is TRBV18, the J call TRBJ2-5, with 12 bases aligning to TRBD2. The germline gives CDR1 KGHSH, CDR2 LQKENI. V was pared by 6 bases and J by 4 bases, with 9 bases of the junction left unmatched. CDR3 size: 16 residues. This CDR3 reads CASSSTSGSGRETQYF. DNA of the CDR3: TGTGCCAGCTCGTCGACTAGCGGGAGTGGGCGAGAGACCCAGTACTTC.

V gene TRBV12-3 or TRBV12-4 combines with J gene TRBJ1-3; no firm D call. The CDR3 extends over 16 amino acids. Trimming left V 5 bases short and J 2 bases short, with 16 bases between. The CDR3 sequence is CASSSLSWVTGNTIYF. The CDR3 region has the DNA TGTGCCAGCAGTAGTCTCTCTTGGGTTACTGGAAACACCATATATTTT.

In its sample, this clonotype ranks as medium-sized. CDR3: CASSEQGDSYEQYF. Here the CDR3 DNA reads TGTGCCAGTAGTGAACAGGGAGACTCCTACGAGCAGTACTTC. The chain is built from TRBV19 and TRBJ2-7, with D possibly TRBD1 on 6 matching bases. Germline CDR1 reads LNHDA; CDR2 reads SQIVND (reference sequence). Trimming took off 5 bases at V and 0 bases at J, with 11 bases between the two ends. CDR3 length: 14 amino acids.

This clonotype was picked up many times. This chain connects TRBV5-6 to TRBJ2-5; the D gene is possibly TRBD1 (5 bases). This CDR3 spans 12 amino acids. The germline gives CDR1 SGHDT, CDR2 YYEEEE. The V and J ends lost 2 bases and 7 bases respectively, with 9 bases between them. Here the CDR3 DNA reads TGTGCCAGCAGCTTTTCTAGGGGGACCCAGTACTTC. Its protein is CASSFSRGTQYF.

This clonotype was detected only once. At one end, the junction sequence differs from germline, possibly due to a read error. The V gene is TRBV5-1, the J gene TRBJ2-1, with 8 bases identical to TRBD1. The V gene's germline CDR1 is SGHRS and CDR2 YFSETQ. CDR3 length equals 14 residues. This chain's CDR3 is CASSPGQVPNEQFF. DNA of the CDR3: TGTGCCAGCAGCCCGGGACAGGTTCCCAATGAGCAGTTCTTC.

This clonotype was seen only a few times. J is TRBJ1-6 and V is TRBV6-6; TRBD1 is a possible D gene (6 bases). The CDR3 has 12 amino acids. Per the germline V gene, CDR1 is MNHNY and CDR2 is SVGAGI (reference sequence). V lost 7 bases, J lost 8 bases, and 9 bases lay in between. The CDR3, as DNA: TGTGCCAGCACAGGGGCGGATTCACCCCTCCACTTT. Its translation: CASTGADSPLHF.

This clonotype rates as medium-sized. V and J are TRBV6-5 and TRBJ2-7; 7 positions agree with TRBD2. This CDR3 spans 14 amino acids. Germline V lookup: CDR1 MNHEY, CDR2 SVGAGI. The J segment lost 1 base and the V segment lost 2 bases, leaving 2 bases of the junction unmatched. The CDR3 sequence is CASSYQGGSYEQYF. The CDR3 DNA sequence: TGTGCCAGCAGTTACCAGGGAGGGTCCTACGAGCAGTACTTC.

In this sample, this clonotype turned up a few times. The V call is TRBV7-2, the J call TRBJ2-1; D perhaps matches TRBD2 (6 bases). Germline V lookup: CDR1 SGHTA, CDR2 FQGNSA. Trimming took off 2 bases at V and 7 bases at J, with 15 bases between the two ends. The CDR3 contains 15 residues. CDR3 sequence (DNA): TGTGCCAGCAGCTTATTCCCCCGGGGGAGGAATGAGCAGTTCTTC. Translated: CASSLFPRGRNEQFF. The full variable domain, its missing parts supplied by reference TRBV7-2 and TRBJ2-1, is GAGVSQSPSNKVTEKGKDVELRCDPISGHTALYWYRQSLGQGLEFLIYFQGNSAPDKSGLPSDRFSAERTGGSVSTLTIQRTQQEDSAVYLCASSLFPRGRNEQFFGPGTRLTVL.

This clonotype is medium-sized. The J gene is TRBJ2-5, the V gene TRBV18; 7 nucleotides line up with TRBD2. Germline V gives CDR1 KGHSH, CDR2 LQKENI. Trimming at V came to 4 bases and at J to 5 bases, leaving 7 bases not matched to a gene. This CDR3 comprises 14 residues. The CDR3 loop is CASSLPTSMETQYF. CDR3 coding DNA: TGTGCCAGCTCACTACCGACTAGCATGGAGACCCAGTACTTC.

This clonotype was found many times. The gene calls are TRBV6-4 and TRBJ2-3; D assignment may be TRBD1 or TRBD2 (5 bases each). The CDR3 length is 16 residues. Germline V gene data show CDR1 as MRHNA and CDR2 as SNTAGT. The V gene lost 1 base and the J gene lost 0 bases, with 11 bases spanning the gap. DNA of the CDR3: TGTGCCAGCAGTGACTTGGGGGATACTAGCACAGATACGCAGTATTTT. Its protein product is CASSDLGDTSTDTQYF.

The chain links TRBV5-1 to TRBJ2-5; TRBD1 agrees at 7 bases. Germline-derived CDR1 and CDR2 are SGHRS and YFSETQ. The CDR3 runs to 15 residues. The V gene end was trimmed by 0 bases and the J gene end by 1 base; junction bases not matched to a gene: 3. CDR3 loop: CASSLGQGIQETQYF. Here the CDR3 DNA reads TGCGCCAGCAGCTTGGGACAGGGTATCCAAGAGACCCAGTACTTC.

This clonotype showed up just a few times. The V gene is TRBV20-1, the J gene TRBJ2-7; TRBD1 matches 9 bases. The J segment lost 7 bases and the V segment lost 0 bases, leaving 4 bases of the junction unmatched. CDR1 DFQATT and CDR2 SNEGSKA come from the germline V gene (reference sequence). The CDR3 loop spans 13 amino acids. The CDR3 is CSAREQGAREQYF. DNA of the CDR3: TGCAGTGCTAGAGAACAGGGGGCTCGGGAGCAGTACTTC.

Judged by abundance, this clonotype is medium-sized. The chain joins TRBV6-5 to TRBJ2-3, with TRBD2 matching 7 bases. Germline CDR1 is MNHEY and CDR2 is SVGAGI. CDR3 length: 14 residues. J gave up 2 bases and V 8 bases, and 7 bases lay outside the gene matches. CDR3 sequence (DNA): TGTGCCAGCGCCGGGGACTACTCCACAGATACGCAGTATTTT. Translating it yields CASAGDYSTDTQYF.

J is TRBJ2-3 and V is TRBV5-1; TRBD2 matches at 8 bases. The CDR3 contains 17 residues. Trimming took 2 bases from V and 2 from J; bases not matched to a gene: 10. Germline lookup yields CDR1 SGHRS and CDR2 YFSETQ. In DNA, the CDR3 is TGCGCCAGCAGCTTCAAAGGACTAGCCTCTTACACAGATACGCAGTATTTT. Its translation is CASSFKGLASYTDTQYF.

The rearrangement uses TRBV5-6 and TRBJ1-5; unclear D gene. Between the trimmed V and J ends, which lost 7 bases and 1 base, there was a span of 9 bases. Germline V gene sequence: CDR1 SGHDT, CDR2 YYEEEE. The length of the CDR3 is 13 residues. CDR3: CASSRLSNQPQHF. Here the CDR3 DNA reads TGTGCCAGCTCCCGATTGAGCAATCAGCCCCAGCATTTT.

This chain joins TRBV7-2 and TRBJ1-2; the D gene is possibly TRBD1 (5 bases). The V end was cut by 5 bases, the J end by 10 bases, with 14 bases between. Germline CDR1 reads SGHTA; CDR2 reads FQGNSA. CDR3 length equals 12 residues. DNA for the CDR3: TGTGCCAGCAGCCCTAGCGGGGGGGACTACACCTTC. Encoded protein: CASSPSGGDYTF.

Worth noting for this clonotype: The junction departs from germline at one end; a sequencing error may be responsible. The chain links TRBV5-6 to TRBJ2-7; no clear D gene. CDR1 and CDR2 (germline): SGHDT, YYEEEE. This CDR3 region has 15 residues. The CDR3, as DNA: TGCGCCAGCAGCTTGTTGCTTCGGTCGTTGGACGAGCAGTACTTC. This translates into CASSLLLRSLDEQYF.

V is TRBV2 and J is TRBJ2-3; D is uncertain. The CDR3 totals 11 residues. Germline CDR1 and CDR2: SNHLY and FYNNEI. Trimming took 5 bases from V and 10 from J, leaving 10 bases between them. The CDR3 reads CASSLVWAQYF. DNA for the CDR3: TGTGCCAGCAGTCTTGTATGGGCGCAGTATTTT.

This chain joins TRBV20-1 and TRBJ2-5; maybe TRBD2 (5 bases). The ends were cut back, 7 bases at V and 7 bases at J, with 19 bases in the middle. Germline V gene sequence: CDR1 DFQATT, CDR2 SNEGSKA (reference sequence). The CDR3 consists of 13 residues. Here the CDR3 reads CSVVAASRGTQYF. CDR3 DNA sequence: TGCAGTGTGGTGGCTGCATCACGGGGGACCCAGTACTTC.

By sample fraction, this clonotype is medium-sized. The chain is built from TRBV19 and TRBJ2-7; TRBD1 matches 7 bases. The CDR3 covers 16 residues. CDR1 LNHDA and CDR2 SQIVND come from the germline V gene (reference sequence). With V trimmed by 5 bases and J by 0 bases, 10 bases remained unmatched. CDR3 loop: CASSVRQGGSSYEQYF. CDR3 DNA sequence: TGTGCCAGTAGTGTCCGACAGGGTGGGAGCTCCTACGAGCAGTACTTC.